These 8 T cell receptor beta chains originate from one sample sequenced in a study of T-cell memory formation after mild COVID-19. Using its own MiXCR run on the 5' RACE reads, TCRdb lists one record per CDR3 protein. The sample yields hundreds of thousands of distinct CDR3 sequences, roughly 22% seen once. The specimen was PBMCs or a T cell subset sorted from them (not recorded which). The source of these receptors is an adult woman who had mild COVID-19 (a few samples of this study predate the infection). Cell type and time point are not known.

The genes are TRBV5-5 and TRBJ2-5; 7 bases align to TRBD2. This CDR3 has 14 residues. V trimming: 0 bases; J trimming: 5 bases; junction bases outside the gene matches: 4. Germline-derived CDR1 and CDR2 are SGHKS and YYEKEE (reference sequence). Here the CDR3 DNA reads TGTGCCAGCAGCTTGGAGGGAGGGTGGGAGACCCAGTACTTC. Translated, it gives CASSLEGGWETQYF.

The chain has TRBV4-1 and TRBJ2-1, with 8 bases fitting TRBD2. With 4 bases clipped from V and 6 bases from J, the junction kept 8 bases outside the gene matches. The CDR3 spans 15 residues. CDR1 and CDR2 from the germline V gene are MGHRA and YSYEKL. The CDR3 DNA sequence: TGCGCCAGCAGCCGCGGGACTAGGGAGGGCAATGAGCAGTTCTTC. Protein sequence: CASSRGTREGNEQFF.

This clonotype was seen just once. DNA for the CDR3: TGTGCCAGCAGCCCTAGGACAGGAGAAGCCGAAGCTTTCTTT. Translation gives CASSPRTGEAEAFF. The chain has TRBV3-1 and TRBJ1-1; 7 bases are shared with TRBD1. Germline CDR1 reads LGHDT; CDR2 reads YNNKEL (reference sequence). The CDR3 loop spans 14 amino acids. With V trimmed by 4 bases and J by 8 bases, 10 bases remained unmatched.

V and J are TRBV7-2 and TRBJ2-7; D is perhaps TRBD1 or TRBD2 (6 bases each). With 3 bases removed from V and 3 bases from J, the gap between germline ends came to 18 bases. Per germline, CDR1 SGHTA and CDR2 FQGNSA. The CDR3 runs 16 residues. In DNA form, the CDR3 reads TGTGCCAGCAGCTTGCTGGGTGGGGGGACAAACTACGAGCAGTACTTC. This sequence encodes CASSLLGGGTNYEQYF.

V usage is TRBV11-1 and J usage is TRBJ2-1, with 7 bases matching TRBD2. The CDR3 is 15 amino acids. The V gene end was trimmed by 1 base and the J gene end by 6 bases; junction bases not matched to a gene: 6. Germline CDR1 and CDR2: SGHAT and FQDESV (reference sequence). As DNA, the CDR3 is TGTGCCAGCAGCTTAGGGGCCGGGACTACCAATGAGCAGTTCTTC. Its translation is CASSLGAGTTNEQFF. Filled out from reference TRBV11-1 and TRBJ2-1, the complete variable domain reads EAEVAQSPRYKITEKSQAVAFWCDPISGHATLYWYRQILGQGPELLVQFQDESVVDDSQLPKDRFSAERLKGVDSTLKIQPAELGDSAMYLCASSLGAGTTNEQFFGPGTRLTVL.

The V call is TRBV6-5, the J call TRBJ2-1, with TRBD2 matching 14 bases. This CDR3 has 16 amino acids. J gave up 7 bases and V 4 bases, and 6 bases lay outside the gene matches. Germline assignment: CDR1 MNHEY and CDR2 SVGAGI. CDR3 protein: CASSLGLAGGWNEQFF. The CDR3 DNA reads as TGTGCCAGCAGTTTAGGACTAGCGGGAGGCTGGAATGAGCAGTTCTTC.

This clonotype was recorded at least ten times. The chain is built from TRBV7-8 and TRBJ2-3; no clear D. The germline V gene encodes CDR1 SGHVS and CDR2 FQNEAQ. The CDR3 extends over 19 amino acids. The V gene lost 0 bases and the J gene lost 2 bases, with 21 bases spanning the gap. The CDR3 DNA reads as TGTGCCAGCAGCTTAGCTGGGCCTATCCGGCAGAGACTCACAGATACGCAGTATTTT. Its protein product is CASSLAGPIRQRLTDTQYF.

This clonotype was picked up a small number of times. This sequence joins TRBV30 and TRBJ1-2, with D perhaps TRBD1 (5 bases). This CDR3 has 12 residues. The germline V and J ends were trimmed by 3 bases and 7 bases, with 12 bases remaining between them. Germline V gene lookup returns CDR1 GTSNPN and CDR2 SVGIG (reference sequence). In DNA form, the CDR3 reads TGTGCCTGGAGAACCCCAGGGAGTGGCTACACCTTC. This encodes CAWRTPGSGYTF.